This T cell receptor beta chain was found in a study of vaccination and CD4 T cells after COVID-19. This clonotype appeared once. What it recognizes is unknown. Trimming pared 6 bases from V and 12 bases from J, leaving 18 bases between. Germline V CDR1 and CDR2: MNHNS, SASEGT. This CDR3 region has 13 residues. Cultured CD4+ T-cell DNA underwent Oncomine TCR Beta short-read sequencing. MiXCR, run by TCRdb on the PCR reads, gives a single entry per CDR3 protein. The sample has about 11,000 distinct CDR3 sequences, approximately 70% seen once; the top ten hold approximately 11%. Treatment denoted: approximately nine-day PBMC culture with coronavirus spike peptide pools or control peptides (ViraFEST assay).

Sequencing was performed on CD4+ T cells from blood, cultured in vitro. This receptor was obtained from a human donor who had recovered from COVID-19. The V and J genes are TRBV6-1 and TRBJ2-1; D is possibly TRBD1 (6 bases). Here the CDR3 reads CASSPTRGGAQFF. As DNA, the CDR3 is TGTGCCAGCAGCCCCACGAGAGGGGGAGCGCAGTTCTTC.